The subject of this entry is one T cell receptor (beta chain). Its target is unknown. The sample comes from a study of cytomegalovirus exposure and HLA in healthy donors. Broader study findings: Later, TCR association rates were found to vary by HLA locus, highest for DRB1 and lowest for HLA-C.

Though nominally healthy at sampling, donors likely had unrecorded immune exposures. Germline V gene sequence: CDR1 SGHRS, CDR2 YFSETQ. This CDR3 has 15 amino acids. Losses at the gene ends were 4 bases for V and 4 bases for J; bases not matched to a gene: 9. In the PCR, 60 Vbeta and 13 Jbeta primers were used. Measured with immunoSEQ multiplex PCR; TCRdb has only the in-frame clones, and not every one. The sample consists of about 55,000 clones, 77% of them appearing once. The rearrangement uses TRBV5-1 and TRBJ2-3; 7 bases are shared with TRBD2. The TCR originated in a female donor in good health and CMV-seronegative. The sequenced material came from PBMCs. The CDR3 sequence is CASSTGGSNSDTQYF. CDR3 nucleotide sequence: TGCGCCAGCAGCACCGGGGGGAGTAACTCAGATACGCAGTATTTT.